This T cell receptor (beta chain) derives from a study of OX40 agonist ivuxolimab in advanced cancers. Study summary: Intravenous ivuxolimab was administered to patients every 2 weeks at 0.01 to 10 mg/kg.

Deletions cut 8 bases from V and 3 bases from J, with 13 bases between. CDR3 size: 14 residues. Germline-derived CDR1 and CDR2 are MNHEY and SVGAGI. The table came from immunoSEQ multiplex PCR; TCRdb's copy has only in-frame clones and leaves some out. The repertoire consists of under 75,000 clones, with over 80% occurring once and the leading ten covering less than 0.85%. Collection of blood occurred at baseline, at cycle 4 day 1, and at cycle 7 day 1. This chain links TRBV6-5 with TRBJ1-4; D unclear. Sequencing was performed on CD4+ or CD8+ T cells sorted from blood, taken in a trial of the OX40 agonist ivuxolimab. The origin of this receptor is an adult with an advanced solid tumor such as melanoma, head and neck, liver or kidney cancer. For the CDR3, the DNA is TGTGCCAGCGGGGTAACAGACTCTAATGAAAAACTGTTTTTT. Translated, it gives CASGVTDSNEKLFF.